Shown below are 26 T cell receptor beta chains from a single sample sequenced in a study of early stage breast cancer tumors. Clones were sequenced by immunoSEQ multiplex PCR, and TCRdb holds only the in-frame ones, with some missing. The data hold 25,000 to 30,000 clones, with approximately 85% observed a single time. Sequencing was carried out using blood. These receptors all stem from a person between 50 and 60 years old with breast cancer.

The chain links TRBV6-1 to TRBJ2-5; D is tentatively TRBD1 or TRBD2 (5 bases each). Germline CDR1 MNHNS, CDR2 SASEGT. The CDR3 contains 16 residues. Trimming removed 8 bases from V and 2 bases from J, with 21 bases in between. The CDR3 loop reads CASRGRDGVIQETQYF. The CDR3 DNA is TGTGCCAGCCGTGGTCGGGACGGTGTGATACAAGAGACCCAGTACTTC.

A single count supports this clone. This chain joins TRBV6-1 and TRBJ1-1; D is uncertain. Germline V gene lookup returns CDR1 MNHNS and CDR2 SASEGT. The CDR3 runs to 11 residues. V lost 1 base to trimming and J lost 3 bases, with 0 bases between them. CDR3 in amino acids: CASSEDTEAFF. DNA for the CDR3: TGTGCCAGCAGTGAAGACACTGAAGCTTTCTTT.

The CDR3, as DNA: TGTGCCAGCTCACAGGGCAGGAACTATGGCTACACCTTC. Its protein is CASSQGRNYGYTF. V and J are TRBV19 and TRBJ1-2; TRBD1 is a possible D gene (6 bases). The germline V and J ends were trimmed by 9 bases and 2 bases, with 13 bases remaining between them. The CDR3 loop spans 13 amino acids. Germline CDR1 and CDR2: LNHDA and SQIVND (reference sequence).

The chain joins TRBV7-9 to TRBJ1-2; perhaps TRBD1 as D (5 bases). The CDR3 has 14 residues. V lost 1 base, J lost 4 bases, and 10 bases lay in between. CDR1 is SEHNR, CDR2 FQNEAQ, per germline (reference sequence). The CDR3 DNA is TGTGCCAGCAGCTTAGAACGACAGTTCTATGGCTACACCTTC. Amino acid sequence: CASSLERQFYGYTF.

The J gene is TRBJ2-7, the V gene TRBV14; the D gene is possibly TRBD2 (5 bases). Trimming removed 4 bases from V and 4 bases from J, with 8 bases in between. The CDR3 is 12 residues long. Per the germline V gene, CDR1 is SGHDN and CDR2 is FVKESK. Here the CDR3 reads CASSLTGYEQYF. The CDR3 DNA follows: TGTGCCAGCAGCCTTACGGGGTACGAGCAGTACTTC.

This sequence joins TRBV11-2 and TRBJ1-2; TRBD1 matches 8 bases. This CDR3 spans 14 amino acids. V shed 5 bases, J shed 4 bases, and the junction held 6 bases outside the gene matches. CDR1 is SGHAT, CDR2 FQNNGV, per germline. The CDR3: CASSLGTGAYGYTF. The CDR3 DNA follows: TGTGCCAGCAGCCTTGGGACAGGTGCCTATGGCTACACCTTC. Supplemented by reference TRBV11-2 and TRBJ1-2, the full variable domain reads EAGVAQSPRYKIIEKRQSVAFWCNPISGHATLYWYQQILGQGPKLLIQFQNNGVVDDSQLPKDRFSAERLKGVDSTLKIQPAKLEDSAVYLCASSLGTGAYGYTFGSGTRLTVV.

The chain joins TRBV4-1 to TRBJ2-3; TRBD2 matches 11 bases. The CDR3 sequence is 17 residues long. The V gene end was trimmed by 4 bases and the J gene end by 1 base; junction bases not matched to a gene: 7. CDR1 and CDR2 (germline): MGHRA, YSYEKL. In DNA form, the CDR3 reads TGCGCCAGCAGCCCGACACTAGCGGGAGCGCGCACAGATACGCAGTATTTT. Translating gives CASSPTLAGARTDTQYF.

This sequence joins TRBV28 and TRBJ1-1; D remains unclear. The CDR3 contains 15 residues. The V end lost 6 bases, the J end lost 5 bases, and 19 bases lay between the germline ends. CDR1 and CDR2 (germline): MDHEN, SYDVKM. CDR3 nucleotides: TGTGCCAGCAGCCCTTTAATAGCGAGGGAAACTGAAGCTTTCTTT. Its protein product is CASSPLIARETEAFF.

The CDR3 protein is CAISESMDRVTEAFF. The CDR3 region has the DNA TGTGCCATCAGTGAGTCTATGGACAGGGTAACTGAAGCTTTCTTT. The genes are TRBV10-3 and TRBJ1-1; 8 bases agree with TRBD1. Germline values: CDR1 ENHRY, CDR2 SYGVKD. The CDR3 extends over 15 amino acids. The trim removed 0 bases at V and 5 bases at J, leaving 5 bases unmatched.

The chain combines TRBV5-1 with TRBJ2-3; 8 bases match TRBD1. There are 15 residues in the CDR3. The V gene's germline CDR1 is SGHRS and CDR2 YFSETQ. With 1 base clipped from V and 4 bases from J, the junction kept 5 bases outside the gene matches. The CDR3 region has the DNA TGCGCCAGCAGCTTGAACCCAGGGGGCGCAGATACGCAGTATTTT. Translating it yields CASSLNPGGADTQYF.

The CDR3 DNA is TGTGCCAGCAGCCGGGGGACGGTGAACACTGAAGCTTTCTTT. It encodes CASSRGTVNTEAFF. The chain carries TRBV5-4 and TRBJ1-1, with a possible D match to TRBD1 (5 bases). This CDR3 has 14 amino acids. The germline gives CDR1 SGHNT, CDR2 YYREEE (reference sequence). V was pared by 4 bases and J by 0 bases, with 10 bases between.

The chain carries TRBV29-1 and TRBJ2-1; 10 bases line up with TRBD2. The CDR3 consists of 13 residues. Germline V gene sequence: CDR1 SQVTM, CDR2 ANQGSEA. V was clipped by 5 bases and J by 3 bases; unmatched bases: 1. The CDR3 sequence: CSVSSGGYNEQFF. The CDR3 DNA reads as TGCAGCGTTTCTAGCGGGGGCTACAATGAGCAGTTCTTC.

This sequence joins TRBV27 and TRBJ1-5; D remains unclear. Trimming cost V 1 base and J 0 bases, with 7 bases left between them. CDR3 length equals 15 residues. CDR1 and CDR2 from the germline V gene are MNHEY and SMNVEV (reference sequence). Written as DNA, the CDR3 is TGTGCCAGCAGTTTATACGGATATAGCAATCAGCCCCAGCATTTT. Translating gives CASSLYGYSNQPQHF.

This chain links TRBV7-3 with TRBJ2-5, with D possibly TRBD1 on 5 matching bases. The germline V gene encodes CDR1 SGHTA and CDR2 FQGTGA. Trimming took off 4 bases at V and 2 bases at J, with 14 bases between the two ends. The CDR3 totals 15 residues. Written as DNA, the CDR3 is TGTGCCAGCAGCTACCAGGGCGGTCTACAAGAGACCCAGTACTTC. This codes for CASSYQGGLQETQYF.

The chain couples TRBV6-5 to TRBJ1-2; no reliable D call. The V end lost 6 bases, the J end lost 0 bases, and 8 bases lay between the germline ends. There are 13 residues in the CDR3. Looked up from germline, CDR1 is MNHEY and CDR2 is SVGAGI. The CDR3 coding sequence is TGTGCCAGCAGGCTGGAGGCTAACTATGGCTACACCTTC. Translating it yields CASRLEANYGYTF.

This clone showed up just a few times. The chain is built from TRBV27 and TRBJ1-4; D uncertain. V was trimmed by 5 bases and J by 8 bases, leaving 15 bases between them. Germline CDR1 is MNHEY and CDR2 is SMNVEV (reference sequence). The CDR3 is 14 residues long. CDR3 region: CASSPGGLVEKLFF. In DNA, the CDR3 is TGTGCCAGCAGTCCCGGAGGGCTAGTCGAAAAACTGTTTTTT.

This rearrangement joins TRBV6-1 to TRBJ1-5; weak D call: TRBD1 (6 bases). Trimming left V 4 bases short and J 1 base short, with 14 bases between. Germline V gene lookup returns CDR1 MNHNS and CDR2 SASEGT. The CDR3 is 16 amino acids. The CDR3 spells CASSGPPDRSNQPQHF. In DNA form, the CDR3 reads TGTGCCAGCAGTGGACCCCCCGACAGGAGCAATCAGCCCCAGCATTTT.

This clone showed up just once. The CDR3 protein is CASSQGVEQYF. The CDR3 DNA sequence: TGCGCCAGCAGCCAAGGGGTCGAGCAGTACTTC. The rearrangement uses TRBV4-1 and TRBJ2-7; no clear D gene. This CDR3 is built from 11 residues. Trimming cost V 1 base and J 6 bases, with 4 bases left between them. Germline V gene lookup returns CDR1 MGHRA and CDR2 YSYEKL.

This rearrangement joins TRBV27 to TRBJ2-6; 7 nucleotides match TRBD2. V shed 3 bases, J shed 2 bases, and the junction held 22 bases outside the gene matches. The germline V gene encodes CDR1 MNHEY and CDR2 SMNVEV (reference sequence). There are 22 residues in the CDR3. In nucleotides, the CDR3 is TGTGCCAGCAGTTTCCGACGTTTGGGAGGGGAGGGTCAGAACGCTGGGGCCAACGTCCTGACTTTC. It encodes CASSFRRLGGEGQNAGANVLTF.

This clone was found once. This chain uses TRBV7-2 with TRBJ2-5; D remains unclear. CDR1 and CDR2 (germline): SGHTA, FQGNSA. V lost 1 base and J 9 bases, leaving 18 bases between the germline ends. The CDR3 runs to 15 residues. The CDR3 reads CASSLEGESRSAQYF. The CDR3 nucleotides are TGTGCCAGCAGCTTAGAAGGAGAGAGCCGTAGTGCCCAGTACTTC.

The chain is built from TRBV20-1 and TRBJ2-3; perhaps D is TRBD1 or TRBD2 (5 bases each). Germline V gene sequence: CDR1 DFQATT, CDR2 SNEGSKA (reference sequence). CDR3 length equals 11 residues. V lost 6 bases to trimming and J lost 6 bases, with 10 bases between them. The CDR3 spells CSAGDGDTQYF. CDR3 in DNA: TGCAGTGCCGGGGACGGGGATACGCAGTATTTT.

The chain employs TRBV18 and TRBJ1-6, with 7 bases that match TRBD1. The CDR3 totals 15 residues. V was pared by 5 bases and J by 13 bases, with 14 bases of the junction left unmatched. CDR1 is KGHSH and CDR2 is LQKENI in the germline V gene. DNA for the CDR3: TGTGCCAGCTCAAAAGACAGGGCAGGGGGATTCCCCCTCCACTTT. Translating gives CASSKDRAGGFPLHF.

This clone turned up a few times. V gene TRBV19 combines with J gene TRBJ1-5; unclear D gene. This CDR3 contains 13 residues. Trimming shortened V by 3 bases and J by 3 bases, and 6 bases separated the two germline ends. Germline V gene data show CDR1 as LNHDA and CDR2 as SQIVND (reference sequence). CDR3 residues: CASSIQVNQPQHF. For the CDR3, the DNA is TGTGCCAGTAGTATCCAGGTCAATCAGCCCCAGCATTTT.

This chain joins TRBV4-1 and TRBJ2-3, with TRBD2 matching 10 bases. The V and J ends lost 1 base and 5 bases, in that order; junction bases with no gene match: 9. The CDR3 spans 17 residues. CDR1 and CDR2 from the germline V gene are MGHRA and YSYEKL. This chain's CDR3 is CASSQGAGGSFRDTQYF. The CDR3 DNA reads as TGCGCCAGCAGCCAAGGAGCGGGGGGGTCGTTTAGAGATACGCAGTATTTT.

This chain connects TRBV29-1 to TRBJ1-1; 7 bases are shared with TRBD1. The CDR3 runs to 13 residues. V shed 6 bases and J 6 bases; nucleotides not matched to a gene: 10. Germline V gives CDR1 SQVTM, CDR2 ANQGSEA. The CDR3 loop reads CSVAPRQGPEAFF. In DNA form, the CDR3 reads TGCAGCGTCGCACCCCGACAGGGCCCTGAAGCTTTCTTT.

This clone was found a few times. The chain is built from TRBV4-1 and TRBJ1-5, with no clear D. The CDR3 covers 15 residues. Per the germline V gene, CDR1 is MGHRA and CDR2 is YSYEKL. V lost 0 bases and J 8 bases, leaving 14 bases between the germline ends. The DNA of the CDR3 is TGCGCCAGCAGCCAAGATCTAATGGGGTTAGAGCCCCAGCATTTT. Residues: CASSQDLMGLEPQHF.